This T cell receptor beta chain is drawn from a study of CD8+CD57+ T cells in acquired aplastic anemia. Study summary: The DNA of sorted CD4+ and CD8+ cells averaged approximately 3.4 ug. The study obtained 9 million to 11 million reads on average for CD4+ cells from healthy donors.

Germline lookup yields CDR1 MGHDK and CDR2 SYGVNS. The V and J ends lost 1 base and 2 bases, in that order; junction bases with no gene match: 1. The CDR3 extends over 14 amino acids. Researchers used genomic DNA as the template to profile TCR beta VDJ and CDR3. TCRdb ran MiXCR on the reads and lists one entry per CDR3 protein. The sample records some 210,000 distinct CDR3 sequences, roughly 55% being singletons. Findings of the study overall: Common to patients and controls were twenty-nine CD8+ CDR3 sequences. Between patients and controls, CD8+ Simpson's diversity did not vary significantly.

This clonotype was counted a few times. The antigen is unknown. The sequencing sample was made of sorted CD4+, CD8+, or CD8+CD57+ T cells (not recorded which) from PBMCs. The origin of this receptor is a human donor in good health. The chain combines TRBV25-1 with TRBJ1-2; 7 bases align to TRBD1. CDR3 sequence reads: CASSEWGQNYGYTF. The CDR3 DNA reads TGTGCCAGCAGTGAATGGGGACAGAACTATGGCTACACCTTC.